This T cell receptor beta chain was captured in a study of blood T cell repertoires in COVID-19. Across the whole study: Both acute and convalescent COVID-19 samples were obtained from the United States, Italy and Spain.

Authors' analysis steps: Cell counts per sample came from amplifying reference gene primers. Some clones are missing from TCRdb's copy, which holds only in-frame ones; the method was immunoSEQ multiplex PCR. That table is the source of V, J and clone size, and D and trimming were worked out from the DNA. The table has roughly 330,000 clones, 87% seen once. This CDR3 comprises 17 residues. Trimming took 4 bases from V and 6 from J; bases not matched to a gene: 16. CDR1 is SGHRS and CDR2 is YFSETQ in the germline V gene. The V and J genes are TRBV5-1 and TRBJ2-7; TRBD1 matches 10 bases. Sequenced: peripheral blood. This sequence originates from a man aged 25-45 years with COVID-19, enrolled during active disease. CDR3 region: CASSRRRDRGSSAEQYF. The CDR3 DNA reads TGCGCCAGCAGCCGCCGCCGGGACAGGGGATCGTCGGCCGAGCAGTACTTC.